The 5 T cell receptor beta chains below come from one sample, sequenced in a study of blood T cell repertoires in COVID-19. Produced via immunoSEQ multiplex PCR; TCRdb's table is partial and in-frame only. Here the sample spans about 270,000 clones, roughly 85% being singletons. The specimen sequenced was peripheral blood. The receptors shown here come from a woman in her 70s with acute or convalescent COVID-19.

This clone occurred a few times. This rearrangement joins TRBV6-5 to TRBJ1-1; D remains ambiguous. This CDR3 is built from 11 residues. Germline assignment: CDR1 MNHEY and CDR2 SVGAGI. Trimming shortened V by 8 bases and J by 2 bases, and 6 bases separated the two germline ends. The CDR3 reads CASGGNTEAFF. CDR3 DNA: TGTGCCAGCGGAGGTAACACTGAAGCTTTCTTT.

This sequence joins TRBV5-1 and TRBJ2-3; 8 bases are a match to TRBD2. J gave up 2 bases and V 5 bases, and 13 bases lay outside the gene matches. Germline CDR1 SGHRS, CDR2 YFSETQ. The CDR3 length is 17 residues. In nucleotides, the CDR3 is TGCGCCAGCAGGGATTGGGGACTACTAGCGGACACAGATACGCAGTATTTT. Its translation: CASRDWGLLADTDTQYF.

The rearrangement uses TRBV7-9 and TRBJ2-4, with 10 bases aligning to TRBD1. Looked up from germline, CDR1 is SEHNR and CDR2 is FQNEAQ (reference sequence). Trimming at V came to 11 bases and at J to 8 bases, leaving 9 bases not matched to a gene. The CDR3 is 13 amino acids. Here the CDR3 DNA reads TGTGCCGGGGCGGACAGGGGGACGGACATTCAGTACTTC. It specifies CAGADRGTDIQYF.

The chain combines TRBV6-1 with TRBJ1-2; no reliable D call. CDR1 is MNHNS and CDR2 is SASEGT in the germline V gene. The CDR3 consists of 12 residues. Trimming took 3 bases from V and 1 from J, leaving 3 bases between them. As DNA, the CDR3 is TGTGCCAGCAGTGACAATAACTATGGCTACACCTTC. It codes for CASSDNNYGYTF.

The chain joins TRBV6-2 or TRBV6-3 to TRBJ1-2, with 8 positions matching TRBD1. Trimming at V came to 5 bases and at J to 4 bases, leaving 9 bases not matched to a gene. CDR1 and CDR2 (germline): MNHEY, SVGEGT. The CDR3 has 15 residues. The CDR3 bases are TGTGCCAGCAGTCAGCCTCCCCAGGGGGCCTATGGCTACACCTTC. Amino acids: CASSQPPQGAYGYTF.